These T cell receptor beta chains were read from a single sample in a study of T cells in Graves' hyperthyroidism and ophthalmopathy. Each CDR3 protein is one row after TCRdb ran MiXCR on the multiplex PCR reads. The repertoire holds under 400,000 distinct CDR3 sequences, with more than 11% as singletons. What was sequenced was blood. The receptors were sampled from a woman aged 55-70 years with Graves' hyperthyroidism. CDR3s include the opening cysteine and the closing phenylalanine or tryptophan. A D gene is named only where the DNA matches it firmly. Part of the rows lack a size; the others show once, few, many or a class for expanded clones.

d_call j_call clone_size v_call cdr3_nt cdr3_aa
NA TRBJ2-2 NA TRBV29-1 TGCAGCGTCAGATACGGCGGGGAGCTGTTTTTT CSVRYGGELFF
TRBD1 TRBJ2-3 few TRBV6-1 TGTGCCGGGGGGGACAGGGCAGATACGCAGTATTTT CAGGDRADTQYF
NA TRBJ1-2 many TRBV10-3 TGTGCCATCAAGGGACTGGGCAGCAACTATGGCTACACCTTC CAIKGLGSNYGYTF
TRBD1 TRBJ1-5 many TRBV2 TGTGCCAGCAGTATGGACAGGGGGTTCGAGCAGCCCCAGCATTTT CASSMDRGFEQPQHF
TRBD2 TRBJ2-1 NA TRBV10-3 TGTGCCATCAGCTCCGGGACTAGGAGTTACAATGAGCAGTTCTTC CAISSGTRSYNEQFF
TRBD2 TRBJ2-1 many TRBV3-1 TGTGCCAGCAGCCATGCTTTCCGACTAGCGGAAGACAATGAGCAGTTCTTC CASSHAFRLAEDNEQFF
NA TRBJ2-3 many TRBV5-6 TGTGCCAGCAGCTTGTACCGGGGCACAGATACGCAGTATTTT CASSLYRGTDTQYF
NA TRBJ2-1 few TRBV2 TGTGCCAGCGGGGGTTTGGGGTACAATGAGCAGTTCTTC CASGGLGYNEQFF
NA TRBJ1-3 many TRBV28 TGTGCCAGCAGTGCCCTAACAGTTCCCTCTGGAAACACCATATATTTT CASSALTVPSGNTIYF
NA TRBJ2-1 few TRBV5-5 TGTGCCAGCAGCCCCCCGAGTGAATACAATGAGCAGTTCTTC CASSPPSEYNEQFF
NA TRBJ1-5 many TRBV20-1 TGCAGTGCTAGAGATGCCCTAGGGGGGAGCAATCAGCCCCAGCATTTT CSARDALGGSNQPQHF
TRBD2 TRBJ2-2 many TRBV11-2 TGTGCCAGCAGCTTAGTAGGACTAGCGGGAGGTGTCACCGGGGAGCTGTTTTTT CASSLVGLAGGVTGELFF
NA TRBJ1-1 many TRBV24-1 TGTGCCACCAGTGAAACGACAAACACTGAAGCTTTCTTT CATSETTNTEAFF
NA TRBJ2-3 NA TRBV20-1 TGCAGTGCTAGAGGAACCAAGCGGAGACCTTATAGCACAGATACGCAGTATTTT CSARGTKRRPYSTDTQYF
NA TRBJ2-1 many TRBV11-2 TGTGCCAGCAGCTTATTCCCTGGGAACAATGAGCAGTTCTTC CASSLFPGNNEQFF
NA TRBJ2-7 NA TRBV5-1 TGCGCCAGCAGTTCCGTAGGTGAGGGGGAGCAGTACTTC CASSSVGEGEQYF
TRBD2 TRBJ2-1 few TRBV20-1 TGCAGTGCTAGGTCCTTTGAGCGGGAGCATGAGCAGTTCTTC CSARSFEREHEQFF
TRBD2 TRBJ2-1 few TRBV19 TGTGCCAGTAGTATACGGCGGGAGAGATACAATGAGCAGTTCTTC CASSIRRERYNEQFF
TRBD2 TRBJ2-1 many TRBV20-1 TGCAGTTGTAGCGGGATATCCTACAATGAGCAGTTCTTC CSCSGISYNEQFF
TRBD2 TRBJ2-1 NA TRBV9 TGTGCCAGCAGTCGACGCGGACTAGCGGGATACAATGAGCAGTTCTTC CASSRRGLAGYNEQFF
NA TRBJ1-3 NA TRBV6-2/TRBV6-3 TGTGCCAGCAGTTACTCACCCGGGGGAAACACCATATATTTT CASSYSPGGNTIYF
NA TRBJ2-1 many TRBV6-1 TGTGCCAGCAGCCCCGACATGCCCTCCTACAATGAGCAGTTCTTC CASSPDMPSYNEQFF
NA TRBJ2-7 many TRBV2 TGTGCCAGCGGTGACAGGTTAAGCTCCTACGAGCAGTACTTC CASGDRLSSYEQYF
TRBD2 TRBJ2-5 many TRBV7-7 TGTGCTAGCAGCTTAGCGGGGAACCAAGAGACCCAGTACTTC CASSLAGNQETQYF
TRBD1 TRBJ1-5 NA TRBV19 TGTGCCAGTACTAGACAGGGCGGGCAGCCCCAGCATTTT CASTRQGGQPQHF
NA TRBJ1-2 NA TRBV6-5 TGTGCCAGCAGTTACGACGGCACTGGGGGCTACACCTTC CASSYDGTGGYTF
TRBD2 TRBJ2-1 NA TRBV5-1 TGCGCCAGCAGCTTGGACGGGAGGGCCGACAATGAGCAGTTCTTC CASSLDGRADNEQFF
TRBD1 TRBJ1-2 NA TRBV6-9 TGTGCCAGCAGTTACCTGGGACAGGGGCATGGCTACACCTTC CASSYLGQGHGYTF
NA TRBJ2-7 many TRBV6-5 TGTGCCAGCAGTTACTCGAAAGGGCGCGGGACCTACGAGCAGTACTTC CASSYSKGRGTYEQYF
NA TRBJ1-2 NA TRBV27 TGTGCCAGCAGTTTATACTACGCAGGAGTGGTCTATGGCTACACCTTC CASSLYYAGVVYGYTF
TRBD2 TRBJ2-5 NA TRBV5-1 TGCGCCAGCAGCTCGTCCCTAGCGGGAGCGGAGACCCAGTACTTC CASSSSLAGAETQYF
TRBD1 TRBJ2-2 NA TRBV29-1 TGCAGCGTTCTAATCACAGGGGGCACCGAGGAGCTGTTTTTT CSVLITGGTEELFF
NA TRBJ1-2 NA TRBV25-1 TGTGCCAGCAGTGGACTCAAGGATGGCTACACCTTC CASSGLKDGYTF
TRBD1 TRBJ1-3 few TRBV19 TGTGCCAGTAGTACCCCGGGACAGGGCTTTGGAAACACCATATATTTT CASSTPGQGFGNTIYF
TRBD2 TRBJ2-1 many TRBV11-2 TGTGCCAGCAGCTTAATAGCGGGAGGCGGGGATGAGCAGTTCTTC CASSLIAGGGDEQFF
TRBD1 TRBJ1-2 few TRBV4-1 TGCGCCAGCAGCCAGGGACAGAATAATAACTATGGCTACACCTTC CASSQGQNNNYGYTF
NA TRBJ2-3 many TRBV5-5 TGTGCCAGCAGCCTAGAGCTCAGGCTCACAGATACGCAGTATTTT CASSLELRLTDTQYF
NA TRBJ2-3 NA TRBV11-2 TGTGCCAGCACCAGGACGGGACGCACAGATACGCAGTATTTT CASTRTGRTDTQYF
NA TRBJ2-3 few TRBV5-1 TGCGCCAGCTACCGAGGGGACGTAAGAGTTCCAGATACGCAGTATTTT CASYRGDVRVPDTQYF
TRBD1 TRBJ2-5 NA TRBV15 TGTGCCACCAGCAGAGATAGACAGGGGGCAGGGACCCAGTACTTC CATSRDRQGAGTQYF
NA TRBJ1-1 many TRBV3-1 TGTGCCAGCAGCCAAGATGGGGGAAGGGTGTTCGACACTGAAGCTTTCTTT CASSQDGGRVFDTEAFF
NA TRBJ1-1 many TRBV12-3/TRBV12-4 TGTGCCAGCAGTTTTTGGGGGGCCGGCACTGAAGCTTTCTTT CASSFWGAGTEAFF
TRBD1 TRBJ2-5 few TRBV6-1 TGTGCCAGCACTATCCATTGGACAGGGCCCTGGGAGACCCAGTACTTC CASTIHWTGPWETQYF
NA TRBJ2-5 many TRBV6-2/TRBV6-3 TGTGCCAGCAGTAACCAGGGTTATCAAGAGACCCAGTACTTC CASSNQGYQETQYF
NA TRBJ2-5 many TRBV6-2/TRBV6-3 TGTGCCAGCAGTTACAGGAGAGAGCAAGAGACCCAGTACTTC CASSYRREQETQYF
NA TRBJ2-3 many TRBV6-5 TGTGCCAGCAGTTACCTTTCAACTGGGGCAAAGGATACGCAGTATTTT CASSYLSTGAKDTQYF
NA TRBJ1-4 few TRBV27 TGTGCCAGCAGTTTCCTCCCCGGAGGGGGGAGAGAAAAACTGTTTTTT CASSFLPGGGREKLFF
TRBD1 TRBJ2-3 NA TRBV4-1 TGCGCCAGCAGCCGGGGACAGGGCTTTGGTACAGATACGCAGTATTTT CASSRGQGFGTDTQYF
NA TRBJ2-7 many TRBV20-1 TGCAGTGCTAGAGATGTTAGGGGCGAGCAGTACTTC CSARDVRGEQYF
NA TRBJ1-4 NA TRBV9 TGTGCCAGCAGCGTCGGGGGGGCAACTAATGAAAAACTGTTTTTT CASSVGGATNEKLFF
NA TRBJ2-1 many TRBV20-1 TGCAGTGCCGTAAGGACGAGTTACAATGAGCAGTTCTTC CSAVRTSYNEQFF
NA TRBJ2-2 NA TRBV7-2 TGTGCCAGCAGCTTGTGGGGCGGTTCCGTGGCCGGGGAGCTGTTTTTT CASSLWGGSVAGELFF
TRBD2 TRBJ2-1 many TRBV7-7 TGTGCTAGCAGCAAACAAGCGGGAGCCAATGAGCAGTTCTTC CASSKQAGANEQFF
TRBD2 TRBJ2-7 many TRBV28 TGTGCCAGCAGTATTAGCGGGAGGGTCTACGAGCAGTACTTC CASSISGRVYEQYF
TRBD1 TRBJ1-5 many TRBV28 TGTGCCAGCAGTTTGGGGACAGGGGAAGGAAATCAGCCCCAGCATTTT CASSLGTGEGNQPQHF
NA TRBJ2-7 many TRBV12-3/TRBV12-4 TGTGCCAGCAGCCTGTCCCGACGACTTTACGAGCAGTACTTC CASSLSRRLYEQYF
NA TRBJ2-3 few TRBV2 TGTGCCAGCAGGGGTTTAGTTACTAACACAGATACGCAGTATTTT CASRGLVTNTDTQYF
TRBD2 TRBJ2-7 few TRBV19 TGTGCCAGTAGTATCGGTCTAGCGGGAGGGCTGGACGAGCAGTACTTC CASSIGLAGGLDEQYF
NA TRBJ2-3 NA TRBV5-1 TGCGCCAGCAGCCGGGGTGGGGCGGTAGACACAGATACGCAGTATTTT CASSRGGAVDTDTQYF
TRBD1 TRBJ1-2 few TRBV19 TGTGCCAGTAGTAGCCACAGGGGGCAGGACTATGGCTACACCTTC CASSSHRGQDYGYTF